This paragraph reports one T cell receptor beta chain. Its antigen is currently unknown. The germline V and J ends were trimmed by 6 bases and 1 base, with 15 bases remaining between them. This CDR3 is built from 15 residues. Germline V gene sequence: CDR1 MNHNS, CDR2 SASEGT. The data are from a study of cytomegalovirus exposure and HLA in healthy donors. On the study more broadly: Genotyping of more than 300 donors showed that 80% to 85% belonged to the Caucasian-associated ancestry cluster.

General observations from the study: Solely CMV serostatus was available to characterize immune exposure. Evidence from a later analysis indicated that most CMV-associated TCR beta chains looked HLA-restricted. High specificity and sensitivity for cytomegalovirus status were reported for the classifier.

Vbeta (60) and Jbeta (13) primers were used in the PCR. Using immunoSEQ multiplex PCR, the repertoire was profiled, and TCRdb retains in-frame clones only, with some absent. The table shows about 160,000 clones, with 70% to 85% occurring only once. This TCR derives from a man aged 35 to 55 in good health and CMV-seronegative. The chain couples TRBV6-1 to TRBJ1-1; the D gene is possibly TRBD1 (6 bases). Sequencing input: PBMCs. In DNA, the CDR3 is TGTGCCAGCAGCTCTACAGGGTCGGGGAACACTGAAGCTTTCTTT. Residues: CASSSTGSGNTEAFF.